This TCR beta chain was identified during a study of T cells in Graves' hyperthyroidism and ophthalmopathy. On the study more broadly: The authors collected peripheral blood at initial diagnosis, before any treatment. Findings and caveats of the study: Most expanded thyroid clonotypes above 0.001 also appeared in blood.

This CDR3 spans 15 amino acids. CDR1 is MNHEY and CDR2 is SVGAGI in the germline V gene. Trimming cost V 0 bases and J 5 bases, with 14 bases left between them. On this clonotype: Antigen specificity is unknown.

TCR beta CDR3 regions were amplified from RNA transcripts. The HTBI primer set served for first-round RT-PCR of the TCR CDR3. Each CDR3 protein is one row after TCRdb ran MiXCR on the multiplex PCR reads. Of 640,000 or so distinct CDR3 sequences in the sample, 14% to 15% were seen once. Disease duration was under 3 months in the ophthalmopathy patients, who also had a Clinical Activity Score of at least 3 and a NOSPECS grade of at least 4. Sequences were obtained from blood. The gene calls are TRBV6-5 and TRBJ2-7; D might be TRBD1 (6 bases). This clonotype was obtained from a woman aged 40 to 49 with Graves' ophthalmopathy. CDR3 sequence (DNA): TGTGCCAGCAGTTACTCGACAGGTCAGAGCCACGAGCAGTACTTC. Translated, it gives CASSYSTGQSHEQYF.